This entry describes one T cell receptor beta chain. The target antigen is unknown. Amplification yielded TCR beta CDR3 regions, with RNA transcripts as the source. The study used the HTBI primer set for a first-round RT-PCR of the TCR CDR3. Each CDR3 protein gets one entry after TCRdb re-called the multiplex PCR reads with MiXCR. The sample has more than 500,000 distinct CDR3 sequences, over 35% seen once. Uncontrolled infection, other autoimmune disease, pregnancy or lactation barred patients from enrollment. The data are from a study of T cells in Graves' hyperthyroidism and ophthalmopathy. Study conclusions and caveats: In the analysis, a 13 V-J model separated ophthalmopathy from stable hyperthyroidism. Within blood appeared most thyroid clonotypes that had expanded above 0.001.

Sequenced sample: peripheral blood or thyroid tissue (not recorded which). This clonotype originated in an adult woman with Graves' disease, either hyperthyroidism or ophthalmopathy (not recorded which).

This CDR3 is CSGLGEGTDTEAFF. DNA of the CDR3: TGCAGTGGACTAGGAGAGGGAACGGACACTGAAGCTTTCTTT. This sequence joins TRBV20-1 and TRBJ1-1; D not certain. Trimming cost V 7 bases and J 3 bases, with 18 bases left between them. The germline V gene encodes CDR1 DFQATT and CDR2 SNEGSKA (reference sequence). The CDR3 is 14 residues long.